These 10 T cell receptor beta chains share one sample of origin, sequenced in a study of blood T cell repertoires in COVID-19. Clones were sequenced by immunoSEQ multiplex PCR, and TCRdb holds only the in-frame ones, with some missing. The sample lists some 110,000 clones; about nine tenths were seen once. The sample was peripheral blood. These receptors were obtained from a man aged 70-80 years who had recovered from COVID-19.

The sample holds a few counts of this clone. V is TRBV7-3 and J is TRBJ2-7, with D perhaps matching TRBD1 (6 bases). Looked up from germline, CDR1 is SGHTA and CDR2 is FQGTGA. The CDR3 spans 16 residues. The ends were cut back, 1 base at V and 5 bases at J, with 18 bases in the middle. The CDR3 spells CASSLSAGAQVHEQYF. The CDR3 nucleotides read TGTGCCAGCAGCTTAAGTGCAGGGGCGCAGGTCCACGAGCAGTACTTC.

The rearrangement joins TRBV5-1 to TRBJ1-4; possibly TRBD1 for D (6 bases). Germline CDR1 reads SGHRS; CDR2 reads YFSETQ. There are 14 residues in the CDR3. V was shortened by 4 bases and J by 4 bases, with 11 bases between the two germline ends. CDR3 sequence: CASSKTGSNEKLFF. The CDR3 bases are TGCGCCAGCAGCAAGACAGGCAGTAATGAAAAACTGTTTTTT. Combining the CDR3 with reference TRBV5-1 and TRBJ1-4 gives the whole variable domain KAGVTQTPRYLIKTRGQQVTLSCSPISGHRSVSWYQQTPGQGLQFLFEYFSETQRNKGNFPGRFSGRQFSNSRSEMNVSTLELGDSALYLCASSKTGSNEKLFFGSGTQLSVL.

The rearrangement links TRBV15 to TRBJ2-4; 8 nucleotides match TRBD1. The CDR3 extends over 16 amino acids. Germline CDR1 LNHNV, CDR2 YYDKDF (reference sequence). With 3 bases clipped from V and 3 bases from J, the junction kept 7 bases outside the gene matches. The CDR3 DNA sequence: TGTGCCACCAGCAGTCAACAGGGGGACGGCAAAAACATTCAGTACTTC. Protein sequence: CATSSQQGDGKNIQYF.

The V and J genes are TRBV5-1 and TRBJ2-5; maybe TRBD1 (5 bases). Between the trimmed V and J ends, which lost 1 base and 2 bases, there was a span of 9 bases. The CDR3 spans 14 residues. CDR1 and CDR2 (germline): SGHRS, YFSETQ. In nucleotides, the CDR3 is TGCGCCAGCAGCTTGACAGGTCCTCAAGAGACCCAGTACTTC. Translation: CASSLTGPQETQYF.

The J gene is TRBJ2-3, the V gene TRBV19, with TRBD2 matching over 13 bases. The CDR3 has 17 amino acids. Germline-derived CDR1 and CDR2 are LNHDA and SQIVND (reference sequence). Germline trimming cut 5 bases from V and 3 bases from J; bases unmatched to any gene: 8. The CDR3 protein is CASSFGLAGVMTDTQYF. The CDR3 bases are TGTGCCAGTAGTTTCGGACTAGCGGGAGTGATGACAGATACGCAGTATTTT.

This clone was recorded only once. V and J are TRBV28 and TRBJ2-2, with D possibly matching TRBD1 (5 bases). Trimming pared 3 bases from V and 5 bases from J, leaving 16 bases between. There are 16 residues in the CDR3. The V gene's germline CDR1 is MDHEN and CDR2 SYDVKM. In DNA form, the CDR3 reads TGTGCCAGCAGTTTTTCCTCAAGTAAGGGGACCGGGGAGCTGTTTTTT. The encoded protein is CASSFSSSKGTGELFF.

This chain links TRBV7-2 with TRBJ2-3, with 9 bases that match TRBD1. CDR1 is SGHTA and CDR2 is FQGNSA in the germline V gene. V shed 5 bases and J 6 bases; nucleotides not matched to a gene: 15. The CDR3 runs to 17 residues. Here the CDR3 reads CASSPLWDRAGTDTQYF. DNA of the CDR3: TGTGCCAGCAGCCCCCTCTGGGACAGGGCGGGTACCGATACGCAGTATTTT.

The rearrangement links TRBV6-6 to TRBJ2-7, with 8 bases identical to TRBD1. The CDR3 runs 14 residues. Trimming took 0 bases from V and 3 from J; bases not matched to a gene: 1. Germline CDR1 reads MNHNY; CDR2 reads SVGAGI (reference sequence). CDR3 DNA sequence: TGTGCCAGCAGTTACTCAGGGACAGGCTACGAGCAGTACTTC. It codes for CASSYSGTGYEQYF.

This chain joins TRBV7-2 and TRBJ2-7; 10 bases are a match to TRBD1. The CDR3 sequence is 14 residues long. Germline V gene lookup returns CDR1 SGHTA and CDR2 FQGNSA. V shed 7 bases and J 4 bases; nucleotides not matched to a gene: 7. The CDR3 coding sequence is TGTGCCAGCACCTTCGGGACAGGGGTTTACGAGCAGTACTTC. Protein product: CASTFGTGVYEQYF.

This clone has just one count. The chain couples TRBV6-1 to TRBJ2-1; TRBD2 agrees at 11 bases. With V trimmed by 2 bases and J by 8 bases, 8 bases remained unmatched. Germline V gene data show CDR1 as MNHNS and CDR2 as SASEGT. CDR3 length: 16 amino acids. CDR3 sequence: CASSETFSGGAYEQFF. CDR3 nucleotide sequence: TGTGCCAGCAGTGAAACCTTTAGCGGGGGGGCCTATGAGCAGTTCTTC.